A selection of T cell receptor beta chains follows, all from one sample in a study of vaccination effects on CD4 cells after COVID-19. What these receptors recognize is not known. The data were produced by immunoSEQ multiplex PCR, yet TCRdb's version contains in-frame clones alone and is incomplete. The sample carries approximately 82,000 clones, 70% to 75% recorded once. The sample consisted of CD4+ T cells from PBMCs cultured with HCoV-229E spike peptides, taken before COVID-19 vaccination. The receptor set was obtained from a human donor who received a COVID-19 vaccine. The CDR3 runs from the conserved cysteine through the conserved F or W. A D gene is named only where the DNA matches it firmly. Not every row has a clone size; where given, it reads once, few, many or a size class.

>TRBJ1-2|TRBV20-1|TRBD1|.
TGCAGTGCTAGTCCACAGGGGGTTAGGGGCTACACCTTC
CSASPQGVRGYTF
>TRBJ2-3|TRBV3-1/TRBV3-2|TRBD1|.
TGTGCCAGCAGCCCTAACCGGGACAGGGGGGTAGATACGCAGTATTTT
CASSPNRDRGVDTQYF
>TRBJ1-3|TRBV10-3|.|.
TGTGCCTCAACGTTCTCTGGAAACACCATATATTTT
CASTFSGNTIYF
>TRBJ1-1|TRBV10-3|TRBD1|.
TGTGCCATCAGTGAGAACGGCCGACTAGGGACAGCGAACACTGAAGCTTTCTTT
CAISENGRLGTANTEAFF
>TRBJ1-1|TRBV19|.|.
TGTGCCAGTAGTACCGGGGGGAGCATGAGCACTGAAGCTTTCTTT
CASSTGGSMSTEAFF
>TRBJ1-5|TRBV7-2|TRBD1|.
TGTGCCAGCAGCCCACGGACAGGAAGCAATCAGCCCCAGCATTTT
CASSPRTGSNQPQHF
>TRBJ2-1|TRBV7-6|.|.
TGTGCCAGCAGCTCAGTAATTAGCTCCTACAATGAGCAGTTCTTC
CASSSVISSYNEQFF
>TRBJ1-2|TRBV4-1|TRBD1|.
TGCGCCAGCAGCCGAGGGTTTACAGGGGGCTATGGCTACACCTTC
CASSRGFTGGYGYTF
>TRBJ1-5|TRBV24-1|.|.
TGTGCCACCAGTGATGGCCAGGTCTTTTGGCCCCAGCATTTT
CATSDGQVFWPQHF
>TRBJ2-5|TRBV12-3/TRBV12-4|.|few
TGTGCCAGCAGTTTAAATGTTCCTGAGACCCAGTACTTC
CASSLNVPETQYF
>TRBJ1-2|TRBV6-5|.|.
TGTGCCAGCAGCCGCCTATTCACTAGCGACTATGGCTACACCTTC
CASSRLFTSDYGYTF
>TRBJ1-5|TRBV4-3|TRBD1|.
TGCGCCAGCAGCCAAGAAAGGGGGCGGCAGCCCCAGCATTTT
CASSQERGRQPQHF
>TRBJ1-1|TRBV28|.|.
TGTGCCAGCAGTCTTGTCGGGCGCAACACTGAAGCTTTCTTT
CASSLVGRNTEAFF
>TRBJ1-1|TRBV15|TRBD1|.
TGTGCCACCAGCAGAGATAGGACAGGGGACCACACTGAAGCTTTCTTT
CATSRDRTGDHTEAFF
>TRBJ1-5|TRBV9|.|.
TGTGCCAGCAGTGCTTCGGGACACATATCAAATCAGCCCCAGCATTTT
CASSASGHISNQPQHF
>TRBJ1-1|TRBV24-1|.|.
TGTGCCACCAGTGATTTGAACACTGAAGCTTTCTTT
CATSDLNTEAFF
>TRBJ1-6|TRBV7-3|.|few
TGTGCCAGCAGCCAAGGAACGAATTCACCCCTCCACTTT
CASSQGTNSPLHF
>TRBJ2-5|TRBV5-1|TRBD1|.
TGCGCCAGCAGCTTGACAGGGGGCGCATCCCGGGAGACCCAGTACTTC
CASSLTGGASRETQYF
>TRBJ2-2|TRBV5-1|.|.
TGCGCCAGCAGCTGGGGGGGGCTGGGTCCCGAGGAGCTGTTTTTT
CASSWGGLGPEELFF
>TRBJ1-2|TRBV6-4|TRBD1|.
TGTGCCAGCAGCCGGGACAGGGGGCTCGATGGCTACACCTTC
CASSRDRGLDGYTF
>TRBJ1-1|TRBV11-2|.|few
TGTGCCAGCAGCTTCTCTGGAAGTCTCGGGAACACTGAAGCTTTCTTT
CASSFSGSLGNTEAFF
>TRBJ2-4|TRBV4-2|.|.
TGTGCCAGCAGCCAAGAACGGGTACCGGAAAACATTCAGTACTTC
CASSQERVPENIQYF
>TRBJ1-3|TRBV3-1/TRBV3-2|.|.
TGTGCCAGCAGCCTGGGGGGGCACACCATATATTTT
CASSLGGHTIYF
>TRBJ1-2|TRBV3-1/TRBV3-2|.|.
TGTGCCAGCAGCCAAGTTGATCCGGCCTATGGCTACACCTTC
CASSQVDPAYGYTF
>TRBJ1-6|TRBV10-1|TRBD1|few
TGCGCCAGCAGGAATACGAGCAGGGGGAGGACGAATAATTCACCCCTCCACTTT
CASRNTSRGRTNNSPLHF
>TRBJ1-4|TRBV5-1|.|.
TGCGCCAGCAGCCCAAACCGGGACGAAAAACTGTTTTTT
CASSPNRDEKLFF
>TRBJ2-2|TRBV7-3|TRBD1|.
TGTGCCAGCAGCAATGGGTACAGGGGCACCGGGGAGCTGTTTTTT
CASSNGYRGTGELFF
>TRBJ2-1|TRBV7-7|TRBD1|.
TGTGCCAGCAGCTTAATCTCACCGGGGCAGGGGGCACATGAGCAGTTCTTC
CASSLISPGQGAHEQFF
>TRBJ2-2|TRBV2|.|few
TGTGCCAGCAGCCCCTTTTTGGGGGGTGTGCTGTTTTTT
CASSPFLGGVLFF
>TRBJ2-5|TRBV5-1|.|.
TGCGCCAGCACGCCGCCGGGGATCAGAGAGACCCAGTACTTC
CASTPPGIRETQYF
>TRBJ2-5|TRBV19|TRBD1|.
TGTGCCAGTAGCGCGGGGACAGGGGGAAAAGAGACCCAGTACTTC
CASSAGTGGKETQYF
>TRBJ2-2|TRBV5-8|TRBD1|.
TGTGCCAGCAGCAAACAGGGGGCAGGGTATACCGGGGAGCTGTTTTTT
CASSKQGAGYTGELFF
>TRBJ1-1|TRBV18|TRBD1|few
TGTGCCAGCTCACCGGTCAGGGGGCAGGGTGAAGCTTTCTTT
CASSPVRGQGEAFF
>TRBJ2-1|TRBV4-3|.|.
TGCGCCAGCAGCCAAGATAAGGTGACAGCATCCTACAATGAGCAGTTCTTC
CASSQDKVTASYNEQFF
>TRBJ2-6|TRBV19|.|.
TGTGCCAGTAGTACCCCGGGGCAGACGAGCTCTGGGGCCAACGTCCTGACTTTC
CASSTPGQTSSGANVLTF
>TRBJ1-4|TRBV18|TRBD1|.
TGTGCCAGCTCACCAACAGGGGGGAATGAAAAACTGTTTTTT
CASSPTGGNEKLFF
>TRBJ1-1|TRBV20-1|.|.
TGCAGTGCTAGTCGGGGACGGGACACTGAAGCTTTCTTT
CSASRGRDTEAFF
>TRBJ1-2|TRBV4-2|.|.
TGTGCCAGCAGCGCTCCCACAGGGTTGAACTATGGCTACACCTTC
CASSAPTGLNYGYTF
>TRBJ1-1|TRBV29-1|.|.
TGCAGCGTGGTCGGATCAGGGTTAACTGAAGCTTTCTTT
CSVVGSGLTEAFF
>TRBJ1-4|TRBV12-3/TRBV12-4|.|.
TGTGCCAGCAGTTATACAGAGGGAAAACTGTTTTTT
CASSYTEGKLFF
>TRBJ2-3|TRBV5-1|.|.
TGCGCCAGCAGCTTGGAGGGGGATGTAACGCAGTATTTT
CASSLEGDVTQYF
>TRBJ2-5|TRBV21-1|.|.
TGTGCCAGCAGCAAAGTTTATGTGGACACTGTCCAAGAGACCCAGTACTTC
CASSKVYVDTVQETQYF
>TRBJ1-5|TRBV6-5|.|once
TGTGCCAGTCACCGGGACGGATATCAGCCCCAGCATTTT
CASHRDGYQPQHF
>TRBJ1-5|TRBV7-2|.|.
TGTGCCAGCAGCTTAGTGGGGCGTAGCAATCAGCCCCAGCATTTT
CASSLVGRSNQPQHF
>TRBJ2-3|TRBV12-5|.|.
TGTGCTAGTGGTTTGGTGGCTAGCACAGATACGCAGTATTTT
CASGLVASTDTQYF
>TRBJ2-1|TRBV7-6|TRBD2|.
TGTGCCAGCAGCTTACTTCTATCCAGCGGGGGGGTCGGATCCTACAATGAGCAGTTCTTC
CASSLLLSSGGVGSYNEQFF
>TRBJ1-5|TRBV25-1|TRBD1|.
TGTGCCAGCAGCGGACAGGGTAGCAATCAGCCCCAGCATTTT
CASSGQGSNQPQHF
>TRBJ1-4|TRBV18|.|.
TGTGCCAGCTCACCGGGCAGGGTCGGTGAAAAACTGTTTTTT
CASSPGRVGEKLFF
>TRBJ2-1|TRBV6-2/TRBV6-3|.|.
TGTGCCAGCAGTTACGTATCCCTCATTGATGAGCAGTTCTTC
CASSYVSLIDEQFF
>TRBJ1-4|TRBV28|.|.
TGTGCCAGCACTGTTGGGGGGGCGCTTGCTAATGAAAAACTGTTTTTT
CASTVGGALANEKLFF
>TRBJ1-4|TRBV6-5|TRBD1|.
TGTGCCAGCAGAACGCGCGGGACAGGGTATGAAAAACTGTTTTTT
CASRTRGTGYEKLFF
>TRBJ2-6|TRBV18|.|.
TGTGCCAGCTCACCCGGGTCACCTGGGGCCAACGTCCTGACTTTC
CASSPGSPGANVLTF
>TRBJ1-2|TRBV6-5|.|.
TGTGCCAGCATCTATTCAATGTACTATGGCTACACCTTC
CASIYSMYYGYTF
>TRBJ2-2|TRBV4-1|TRBD2|few
TGCGCCAGCAGCCGCCACGATGCGGGGGTGGGCACCGGGGAGCTGTTTTTT
CASSRHDAGVGTGELFF